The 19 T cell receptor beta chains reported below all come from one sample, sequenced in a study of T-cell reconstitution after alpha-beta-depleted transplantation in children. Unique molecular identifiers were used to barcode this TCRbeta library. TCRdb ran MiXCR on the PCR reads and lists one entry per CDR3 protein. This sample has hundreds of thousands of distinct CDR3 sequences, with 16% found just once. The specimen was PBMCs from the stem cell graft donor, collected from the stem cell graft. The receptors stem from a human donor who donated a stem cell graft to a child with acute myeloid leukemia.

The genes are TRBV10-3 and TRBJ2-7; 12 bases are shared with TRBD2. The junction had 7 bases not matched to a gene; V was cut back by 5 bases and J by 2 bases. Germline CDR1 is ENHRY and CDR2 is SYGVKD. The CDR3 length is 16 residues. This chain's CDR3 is CAISLLTSGGTYEQYF. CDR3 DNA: TGTGCCATCAGTTTACTGACTAGCGGGGGAACCTACGAGCAGTACTTC.

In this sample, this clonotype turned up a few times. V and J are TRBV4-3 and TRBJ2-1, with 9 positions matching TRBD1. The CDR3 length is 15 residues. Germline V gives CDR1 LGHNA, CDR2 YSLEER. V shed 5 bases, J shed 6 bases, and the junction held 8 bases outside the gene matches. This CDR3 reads CASSTGQGKSNEQFF. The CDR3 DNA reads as TGCGCCAGCAGCACGGGACAGGGCAAAAGCAATGAGCAGTTCTTC.

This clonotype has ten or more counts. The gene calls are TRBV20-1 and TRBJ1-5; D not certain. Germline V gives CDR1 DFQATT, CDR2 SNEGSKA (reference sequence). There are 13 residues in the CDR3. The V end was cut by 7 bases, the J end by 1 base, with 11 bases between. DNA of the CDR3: TGCAGTGTGTCTCGTGTGAGCAATCAGCCCCAGCATTTT. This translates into CSVSRVSNQPQHF.

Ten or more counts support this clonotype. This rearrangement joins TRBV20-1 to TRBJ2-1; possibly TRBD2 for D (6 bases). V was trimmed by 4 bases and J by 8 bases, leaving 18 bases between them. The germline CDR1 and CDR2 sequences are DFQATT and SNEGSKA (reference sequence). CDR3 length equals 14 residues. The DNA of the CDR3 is TGCAGTGCTACCGGGACTCCGGTTGGGGATGAGCAGTTCTTC. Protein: CSATGTPVGDEQFF.

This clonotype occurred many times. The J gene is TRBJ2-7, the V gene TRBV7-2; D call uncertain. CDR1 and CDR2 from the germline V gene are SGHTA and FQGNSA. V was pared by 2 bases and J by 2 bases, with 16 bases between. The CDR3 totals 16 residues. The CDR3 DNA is TGTGCCAGCAGCTTAAGGATAACCCGAGGACCCTACGAGCAGTACGTC. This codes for CASSLRITRGPYEQYV.

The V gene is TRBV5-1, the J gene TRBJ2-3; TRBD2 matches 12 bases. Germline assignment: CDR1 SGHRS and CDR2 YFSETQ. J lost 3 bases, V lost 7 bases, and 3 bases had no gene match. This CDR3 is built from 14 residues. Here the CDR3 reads CASYGLAGTDTQYF. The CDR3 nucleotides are TGCGCCAGCTATGGACTAGCGGGGACAGATACGCAGTATTTT.

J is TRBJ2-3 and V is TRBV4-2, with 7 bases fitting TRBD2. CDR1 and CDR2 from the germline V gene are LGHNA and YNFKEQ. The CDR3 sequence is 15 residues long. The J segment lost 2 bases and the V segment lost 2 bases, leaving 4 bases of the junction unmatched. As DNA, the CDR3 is TGTGCCAGCAGCCAAAAGAGCGGGGCCACAGATACGCAGTATTTT. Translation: CASSQKSGATDTQYF.

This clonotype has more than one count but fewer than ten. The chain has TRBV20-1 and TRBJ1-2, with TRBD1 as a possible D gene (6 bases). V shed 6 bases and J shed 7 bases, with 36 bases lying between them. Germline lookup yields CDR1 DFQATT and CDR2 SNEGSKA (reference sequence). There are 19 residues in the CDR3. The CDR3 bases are TGCAGTGCCTACCCCCCAAAGACAGGACCCTCGCCGCCGGCCCCTGGCTACACCTTC. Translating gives CSAYPPKTGPSPPAPGYTF.

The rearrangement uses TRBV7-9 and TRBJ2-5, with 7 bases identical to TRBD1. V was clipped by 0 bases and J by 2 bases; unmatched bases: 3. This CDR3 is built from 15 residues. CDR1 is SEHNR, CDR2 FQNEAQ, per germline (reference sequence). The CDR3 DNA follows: TGTGCCAGCAGCTTAGCGGGACAGCTTCAAGAGACCCAGTACTTC. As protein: CASSLAGQLQETQYF.

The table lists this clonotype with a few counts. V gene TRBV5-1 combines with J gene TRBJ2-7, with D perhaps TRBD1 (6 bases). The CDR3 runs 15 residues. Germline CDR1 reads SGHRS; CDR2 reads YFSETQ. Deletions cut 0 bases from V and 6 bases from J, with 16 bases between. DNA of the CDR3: TGCGCCAGCAGCTTGGAGGCAGGGGAAGGACGCGAGCAGTACGTC. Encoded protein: CASSLEAGEGREQYV.

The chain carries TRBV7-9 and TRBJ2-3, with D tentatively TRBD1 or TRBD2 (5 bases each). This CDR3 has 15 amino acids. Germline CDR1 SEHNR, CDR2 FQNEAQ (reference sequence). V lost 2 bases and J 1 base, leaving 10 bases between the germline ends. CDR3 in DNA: TGTGCCAGCAGCTTAAACGGGGCCGGCACAGATACGCAGTATTTT. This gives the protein CASSLNGAGTDTQYF.

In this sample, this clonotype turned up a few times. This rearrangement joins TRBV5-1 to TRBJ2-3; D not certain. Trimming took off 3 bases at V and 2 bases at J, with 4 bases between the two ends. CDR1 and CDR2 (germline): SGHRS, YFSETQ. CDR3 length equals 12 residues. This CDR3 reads CASSWATDTQYF. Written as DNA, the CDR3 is TGCGCCAGCAGCTGGGCCACAGATACGCAGTATTTT.

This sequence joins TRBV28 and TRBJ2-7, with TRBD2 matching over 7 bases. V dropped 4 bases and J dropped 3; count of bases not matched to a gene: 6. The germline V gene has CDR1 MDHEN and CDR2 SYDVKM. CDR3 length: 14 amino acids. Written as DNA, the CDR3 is TGTGCCAGCAGTTCTCCTCGCGGGGGCTACGAGCAGTACGTC. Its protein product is CASSSPRGGYEQYV.

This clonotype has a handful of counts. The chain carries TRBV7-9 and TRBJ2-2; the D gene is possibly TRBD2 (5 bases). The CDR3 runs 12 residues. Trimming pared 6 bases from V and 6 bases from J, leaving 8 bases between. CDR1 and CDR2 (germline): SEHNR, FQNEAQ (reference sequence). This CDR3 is CASRFGAGELFF. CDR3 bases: TGTGCCAGCAGGTTCGGGGCCGGGGAGCTGTTTTTT.

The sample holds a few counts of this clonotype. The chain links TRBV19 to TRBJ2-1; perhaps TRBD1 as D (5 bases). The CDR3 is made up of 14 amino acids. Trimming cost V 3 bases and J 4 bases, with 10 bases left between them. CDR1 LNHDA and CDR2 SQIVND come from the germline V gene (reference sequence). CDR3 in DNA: TGTGCCAGTAGTATCGGACAAGAATACAATGAGCAGTTCTTC. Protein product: CASSIGQEYNEQFF.

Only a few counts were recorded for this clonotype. For the CDR3, the DNA is TGCGCCAGCAGCTTGGTCGGTGACAGGGGATCACCCCTCCACTTT. Its protein is CASSLVGDRGSPLHF. The chain recombines TRBV5-1 with TRBJ1-6; TRBD1 matches 8 bases. Germline V CDR1 and CDR2: SGHRS, YFSETQ. J gave up 10 bases and V 0 bases, and 6 bases lay outside the gene matches. The CDR3 runs 15 residues.

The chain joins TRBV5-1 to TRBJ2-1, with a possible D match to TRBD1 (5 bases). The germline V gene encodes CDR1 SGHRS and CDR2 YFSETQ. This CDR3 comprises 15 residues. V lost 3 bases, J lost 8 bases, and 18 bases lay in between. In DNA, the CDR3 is TGCGCCAGCAGCTCCGAGGACACCCTAGGGGATGAGCAGTTCTTC. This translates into CASSSEDTLGDEQFF.

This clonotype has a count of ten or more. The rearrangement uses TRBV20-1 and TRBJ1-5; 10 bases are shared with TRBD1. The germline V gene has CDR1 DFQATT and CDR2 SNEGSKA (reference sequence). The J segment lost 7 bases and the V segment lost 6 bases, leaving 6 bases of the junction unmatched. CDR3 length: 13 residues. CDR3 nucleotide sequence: TGCAGTGCGATAGGGACAGGGGAGCAGCCCCAGCATTTT. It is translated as CSAIGTGEQPQHF.

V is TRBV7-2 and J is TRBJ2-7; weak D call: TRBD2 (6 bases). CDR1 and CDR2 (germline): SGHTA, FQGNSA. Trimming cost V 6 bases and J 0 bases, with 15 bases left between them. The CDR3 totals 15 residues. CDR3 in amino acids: CASSPGGLGSYEQYF. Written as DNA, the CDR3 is TGTGCCAGCAGTCCCGGAGGGTTGGGCTCCTACGAGCAGTACTTC. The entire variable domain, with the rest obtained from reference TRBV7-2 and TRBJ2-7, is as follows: GAGVSQSPSNKVTEKGKDVELRCDPISGHTALYWYRQSLGQGLEFLIYFQGNSAPDKSGLPSDRFSAERTGGSVSTLTIQRTQQEDSAVYLCASSPGGLGSYEQYFGPGTRLTVT.